A selection of T cell receptor beta chains follows, all from one sample in a study of T cell responses to AZD1222 COVID-19 vaccine. This table comes from immunoSEQ multiplex PCR, and its TCRdb copy is limited to in-frame clones, with some not included. Among about 86,000 clones, around nine tenths were seen once, and the ten largest hold around 7%. The sequenced sample was peripheral blood, obtained 28 days after the second AZD1222 dose. Receptors originate from an adult who received the AZD1222 COVID-19 vaccine. Each CDR3 is given with its conserved first and last residue. A D gene is named only where the DNA matches it firmly. The size of a clone is reported for some rows only, either as once, few or many, or as a class for expanded clones.

D gene	J gene	clone size	V gene	CDR3 DNA	CDR3 protein
NA	TRBJ2-1	NA	TRBV5-4	TGTGCCAGCAGCTTGGGTAGTTCTACCTACAATGAGCAGTTCTTC	CASSLGSSTYNEQFF
NA	TRBJ2-1	NA	TRBV6-1	TGTGCCAGCAGTGAAGCGCGTGGTAATGAGCAGTTCTTC	CASSEARGNEQFF
NA	TRBJ2-5	few	TRBV7-9	TGTGCCAGCAGCCGCGTCCGGGCCCATCAAGAGACCCAGTACTTC	CASSRVRAHQETQYF
NA	TRBJ2-7	NA	TRBV18	TGTGCCAGCTCACCCATAACAGTTTCGGGCTACGAGCAGTACTTC	CASSPITVSGYEQYF
TRBD2	TRBJ2-1	once	TRBV10-3	TGTGCCATCAGTGACCCTCCGCTAGCGGGAGCTCAGGGTGAGCAGTTCTTC	CAISDPPLAGAQGEQFF
NA	TRBJ2-1	NA	TRBV6-2/TRBV6-3	TGTGCCAGCAGCCCCCGGCTACCGGGGGGCGGTGAGCAGTTCTTC	CASSPRLPGGGEQFF
TRBD1	TRBJ2-7	NA	TRBV28	TGTGCCAGCAGTCTGACAGGGGCAGGCCAAGGGGCAAGTTACGAGCAGTACTTC	CASSLTGAGQGASYEQYF
NA	TRBJ2-3	NA	TRBV4-1	TGCGCCAGCAGCCAAGTTGGATATGGAGGCACAGATACGCAGTATTTT	CASSQVGYGGTDTQYF
NA	TRBJ2-7	NA	TRBV28	TGTGCCTGCGGGCATACTGCCTACGAGCAGTACTTC	CACGHTAYEQYF
NA	TRBJ1-1	NA	TRBV11-2	TGTGCCAGCAGCTTAAATGCCCAAAGGGTCGCTTTCTTT	CASSLNAQRVAFF
NA	TRBJ2-1	NA	TRBV2	TGTGCCAGCAGTGAGGGCGTAAACTCCTACAATGAGCAGTTCTTC	CASSEGVNSYNEQFF
TRBD2	TRBJ2-1	NA	TRBV3-1/TRBV3-2	TGTGCCAGCAGCCAAGTTGGTAGCGGGAGGATCAATGAGCAGTTCTTC	CASSQVGSGRINEQFF
TRBD2	TRBJ2-3	NA	TRBV6-5	TGTGCCAGCGAGCGGGAGGCTGCAGATACGCAGTATTTT	CASEREAADTQYF
TRBD1	TRBJ2-1	NA	TRBV10-1	TGCGCCAGCAGCCTGGGACAGGGACCCAATGAGCAGTTCTTC	CASSLGQGPNEQFF
NA	TRBJ2-1	NA	TRBV4-1	TGCGCCAGCAGACCGGGCTCATCCTACAATGAGCAGTTCTTC	CASRPGSSYNEQFF
NA	TRBJ1-1	NA	TRBV14	TGTGCCAGCAGCCAAGATGCCGAAGCTTTCTTT	CASSQDAEAFF
NA	TRBJ1-2	NA	TRBV27	TGTGCCAGCAGCCAGTTCGGGGGCGCCTATGGCTACACCTTC	CASSQFGGAYGYTF
TRBD2	TRBJ2-1	NA	TRBV11-2	TGTGCCAGCAGCATTGGGGGGCGCGGGAGGGTAGTTGATGAGCAGTTCTTC	CASSIGGRGRVVDEQFF
NA	TRBJ2-7	NA	TRBV11-2	TGTGCCAGCAGCTCTAGGTACGAGCAGTACTTC	CASSSRYEQYF
NA	TRBJ2-7	NA	TRBV27	TGTGCCAGCAGTCCCCTGACGAGTTTCGAATCCTACGAGCAGTACTTC	CASSPLTSFESYEQYF
NA	TRBJ1-1	once	TRBV29-1	TGCAGCGTTGAAGGTCGAAACACTGAAGCTTTCTTT	CSVEGRNTEAFF
NA	TRBJ2-2	NA	TRBV7-2	TGTGCCAGCAGCTTAGCGAAAGACGGGGAGCTGTTTTTT	CASSLAKDGELFF
TRBD1	TRBJ2-7	NA	TRBV9	TGTGCCAGCAGCCCACGACAGGGCTACGAGCAGTACTTC	CASSPRQGYEQYF
NA	TRBJ2-4	NA	TRBV19	TGTGCCAGTAAAGGGGGAGGGCCGACCAAAAACATTCAGTACTTC	CASKGGGPTKNIQYF
NA	TRBJ1-3	NA	TRBV10-1	TGCGCCAGCAGTGACAGTGATCCTGGAAACACCATATATTTT	CASSDSDPGNTIYF
NA	TRBJ1-2	NA	TRBV7-9	TGTGCCAGCAGAAGATTCGGCGGCCAGGACCTTTTTGGCTACACCTTC	CASRRFGGQDLFGYTF
NA	TRBJ1-1	NA	TRBV4-1	TGCGCCAGCAGCCAAGGGGCGGGGGGCAGTAACACTGAAGCTTTCTTT	CASSQGAGGSNTEAFF
NA	TRBJ1-2	NA	TRBV4-2	TGTGCCAGCAGCCAAGTTTCCGCTAACTATGGCTACACCTTC	CASSQVSANYGYTF
NA	TRBJ2-2	NA	TRBV19	TGTGCCAGTAGTGGGGGCGGCGCGAACACCGGGGAGCTGTTTTTT	CASSGGGANTGELFF
NA	TRBJ1-1	NA	TRBV6-6	TGTGCCAGCAGTTACTGGGATTCAGCGAACACTGAAGCTTTCTTT	CASSYWDSANTEAFF
NA	TRBJ1-1	NA	TRBV5-6	TGTGCCAGCAGCGTGATGGGGTCTGAAGCTTTCTTT	CASSVMGSEAFF
TRBD2	TRBJ2-1	NA	TRBV7-2	TGTGCCAGCAGCCAGGGACTAGCGGGAAAGTACAATGAGCAGTTCTTC	CASSQGLAGKYNEQFF
NA	TRBJ1-4	few	TRBV7-9	TGTGCCAGCAGCTTAGGGGGCAGGGCGGATGAAAAACTGTTTTTT	CASSLGGRADEKLFF
TRBD1	TRBJ1-5	NA	TRBV6-5	TGTGCCAGCAGCACAGGGGGAGGAAATCAGCCCCAGCATTTT	CASSTGGGNQPQHF
NA	TRBJ1-1	once	TRBV6-5	TGTGCCAGCAGCCGACACGGACGGACGAACACTGAAGCTTTCTTT	CASSRHGRTNTEAFF
TRBD2	TRBJ2-1	NA	TRBV7-2	TGTGCCAGCAGCTTATCTAGCGGGAGTTACAATGAGCAGTTCTTC	CASSLSSGSYNEQFF
NA	TRBJ1-2	NA	TRBV18	TGTGCCAGCTCACCACCGGGAGGGCTGGGGGGCTACACCTTC	CASSPPGGLGGYTF
TRBD1	TRBJ1-4	NA	TRBV6-5	TGTGCCAGCAGTACCGGGACAGGGGGCAGTGAAAAACTGTTTTTT	CASSTGTGGSEKLFF
TRBD2	TRBJ2-1	NA	TRBV5-1	TGCGCCAGCAGCTTGGGAAGCGGGAGGGGCAATGAGCAGTTCTTC	CASSLGSGRGNEQFF
TRBD1	TRBJ1-4	NA	TRBV2	TGTGCCAGCAGTTACGGGACAGGGGATGAAAAACTGTTTTTT	CASSYGTGDEKLFF
TRBD2	TRBJ2-3	NA	TRBV7-9	TGTGCCAGCAGCTCCCCTCCCGGGACTAGCGCATGGGGCACAGATACGCAGTATTTT	CASSSPPGTSAWGTDTQYF
TRBD1	TRBJ1-2	NA	TRBV5-6	TGTGCCAGCAAACAGGGGATTAACTATGGCTACACCTTC	CASKQGINYGYTF
NA	TRBJ1-6	NA	TRBV23-1	TGCGCCAGCAGTCACGCACAGGGTAGCAATTCACCCCTCCACTTT	CASSHAQGSNSPLHF
NA	TRBJ1-5	NA	TRBV6-1	TGTGCCAGCAGTGAAGCAAGGGGGATGTTAAGAAGCAATCAGCCCCAGCATTTT	CASSEARGMLRSNQPQHF
TRBD1	TRBJ1-2	NA	TRBV27	TGTGCCAGCAGTCTGGGACAGGGGAGTGGCTACACCTTC	CASSLGQGSGYTF
NA	TRBJ1-4	NA	TRBV4-1	TGCGCCAGCAGCCAAACTTTAGGGGGAGAAAAACTGTTTTTT	CASSQTLGGEKLFF
NA	TRBJ2-1	once	TRBV4-1	TGCGCCAGCAGCCGGGCAGACACGGACAATGAGCAGTTCTTC	CASSRADTDNEQFF
NA	TRBJ2-3	NA	TRBV7-3	TGTGCCAGCAGCTTCTATGGGGATACGCAGTATTTT	CASSFYGDTQYF